This TCR beta chain was obtained from a study of blood T cell repertoires in COVID-19 (dated by TCRdb to 2019 to 2021). For the study in its entirety: Samples from collaborators originated in the United States, Italy and Spain and spanned both the acute and convalescent phases of COVID-19. The material from the prospective study consisted of cDNA or gDNA derived from T cells, B-cell-depleted T cells, or PBMCs. Where HLA class I and class II types were available, the types were taken from metadata supplied by the sample provider, not from assay-based typing. A freely available public database, intended as a resource for researchers studying the immune response to SARS-CoV-2, is where the repertoires were released. Nearly every sample came with metadata listing a de-identified subject ID, COVID-19 status, age in years and sex. The dataset comprised deeply sampled blood TCRbeta repertoires from subjects exposed to, actively infected with, or recovered from COVID-19. The samples were drawn from two sources: the first 160 participants of the ongoing ImmuneRACE study, and 950 to 1,500 subjects contributed by 6 global collaborators. Here is what the overall study found, with its caveats: Clinical and demographic metadata were provided uncurated, with the amount varying by source and participant.

Whole blood was collected in K2EDTA tubes by collaborating institutions according to the institutions' own protocols. Collaborator samples were shipped for TCRbeta analysis as frozen whole blood, isolated PBMCs, or DNA extracted from either sample type. TCRbeta CDR3 regions were amplified from genomic DNA using the immunoSEQ Assay, a bias-controlled multiplex PCR. The authors' analysis ran thus. Within the assay, amplification of reference gene primers was used to estimate how many nucleated cells each sample contained. Sequence reads were collapsed and filtered to measure the absolute abundance of every unique TCRbeta CDR3 rearrangement. Productive Simpson clonality was computed per sample as the square root of Simpson's diversity index over productive rearrangements. TCRdb obtained this table from immuneACCESS and retained in-frame rearrangements with V and J assigned. These tables miss some clones; where compared with another copy, unresolved V genes account for less than half of the shortfall, and the remainder is unexplained. That table is the source of V, J and clone size, and D and trimming were worked out from the DNA. Within this sample are approximately 71,000 clones, with 60% to 85% of them counted one time only. Roughly 21% of the sample rests with the top ten.

Concerning this clone itself: The specificity of this receptor is unknown. Per-base quality was not reported, and no clone a single base away is much larger than it.

CDR1 is given as MNHNY and CDR2 as SVGAGI, both from the germline V gene (reference sequence). The germline V and J ends show losses of 4 bases and 3 bases respectively, and no gene match explains 5 bases of the junction. Including the terminal cysteine and phenylalanine, the CDR3 comprises 15 residues. The retained sequence is limited to the CDR3, 45 bases, with the frame set at the first base. Sequenced sample: peripheral blood. Recombination joined TRBV6-6 with TRBJ1-3; 8 nucleotides in the junction match TRBD1. The clonotype comes from a human donor in a cohort sampled during active COVID-19. The DNA reads TGTGCCAGCAGTTCCTCGGGACAGGATGGAAACACCATATATTTT. This sequence encodes CASSSSGQDGNTIYF.